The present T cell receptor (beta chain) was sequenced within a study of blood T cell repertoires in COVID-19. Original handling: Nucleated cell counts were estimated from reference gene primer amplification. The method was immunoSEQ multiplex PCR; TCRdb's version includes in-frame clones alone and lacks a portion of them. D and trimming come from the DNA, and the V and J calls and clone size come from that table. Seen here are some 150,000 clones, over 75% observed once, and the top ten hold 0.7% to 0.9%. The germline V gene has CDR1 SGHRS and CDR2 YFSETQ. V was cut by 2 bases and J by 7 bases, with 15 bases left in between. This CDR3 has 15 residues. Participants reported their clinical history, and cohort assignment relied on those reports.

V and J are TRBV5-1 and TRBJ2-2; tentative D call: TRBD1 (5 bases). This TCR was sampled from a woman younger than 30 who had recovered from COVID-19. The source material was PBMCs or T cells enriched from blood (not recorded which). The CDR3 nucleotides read TGCGCCAGCAGCTTAATTCAGGGTTTTGGCGGGGAGCTGTTTTTT. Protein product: CASSLIQGFGGELFF.